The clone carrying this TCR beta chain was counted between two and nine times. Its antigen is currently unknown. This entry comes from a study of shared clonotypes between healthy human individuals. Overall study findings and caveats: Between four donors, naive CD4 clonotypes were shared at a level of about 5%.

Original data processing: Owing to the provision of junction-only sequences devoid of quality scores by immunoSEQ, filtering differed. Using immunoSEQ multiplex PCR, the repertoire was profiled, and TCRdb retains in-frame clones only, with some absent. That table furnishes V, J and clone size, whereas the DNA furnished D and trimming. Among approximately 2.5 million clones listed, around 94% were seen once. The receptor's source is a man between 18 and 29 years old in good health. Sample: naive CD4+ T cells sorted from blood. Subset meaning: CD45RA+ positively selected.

The CDR3 loop is CAWGGGASNQPQHF. CDR3 nucleotides: TGTGCCTGGGGAGGAGGGGCTAGCAATCAGCCCCAGCATTTT. This chain connects TRBV30 to TRBJ1-5; tentative D call: TRBD1 (5 bases). The CDR3 loop spans 14 amino acids. Trimming cost V 5 bases and J 0 bases, with 11 bases left between them. Per germline, CDR1 GTSNPN and CDR2 SVGIG (reference sequence). Using reference TRBV30 and TRBJ1-5 for the parts outside the CDR3, the full variable domain is SQTIHQWPATLVQPVGSPLSLECTVEGTSNPNLYWYRQAAGRGLQLLFYSVGIGQISSEVPQNLSASRPQDRQFILSSKKLLLSDSGFYLCAWGGGASNQPQHFGDGTRLSIL.